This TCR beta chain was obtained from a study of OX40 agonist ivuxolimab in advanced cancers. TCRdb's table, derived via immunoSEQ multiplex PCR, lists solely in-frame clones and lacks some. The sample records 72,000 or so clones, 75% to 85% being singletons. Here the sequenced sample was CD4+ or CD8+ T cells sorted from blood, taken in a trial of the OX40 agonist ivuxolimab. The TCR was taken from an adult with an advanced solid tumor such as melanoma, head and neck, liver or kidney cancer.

CDR3 region: CASSRAGVSNTEAFF. DNA of the CDR3: TGTGCCAGCAGCAGGGCGGGGGTATCGAACACTGAAGCTTTCTTT. The rearrangement joins TRBV5-5 to TRBJ1-1; maybe TRBD1 (5 bases). The CDR3 consists of 15 residues. Germline V gene sequence: CDR1 SGHKS, CDR2 YYEKEE (reference sequence). V lost 4 bases to trimming and J lost 1 base, with 14 bases between them.